What follows is one TCR beta chain and its context. At least ten counts were recorded for this clonotype. The antigen it recognizes is unknown. One base away lies a much larger clone, so this may be a sequencing read error. This sample is drawn from a study of molecular identifiers for immune sequencing clone quantification (dated by TCRdb to the late 2010s). As for the study more broadly: For a replicate experiment, RNA from roughly 21,000 or 96,000 naive CD8 T cells was divided into five aliquots, and four of the five aliquots were sequenced. The study was a methods study using CD8 T cells to benchmark molecular-identifier clustering-based TCR repertoire sequencing (MIDCIRS) and TCR RNA copy counting.

The CDR3 measures 12 amino acids from cysteine to phenylalanine. Only the CDR3 DNA is retained, 36 bases long and in frame from the first base. The germline V gene gives CDR1 as SGDLS and CDR2 as YYNGEE. V and J lose 6 bases and 0 bases, and a span of 3 bases separates them. The full study reports these points: Naive libraries contained spiked-in Jurkat TCR RNA (approximately ten copies' worth), which is not part of the donor repertoire. Even against a background of one million naive CD8 T cells, spiked-in Jurkat TCR RNA amounting to a single cell's worth was reported to be detectable. When barcode sub-clustering was omitted, TCR diversity was inflated by chimeric consensus sequences, with chimeras reaching as high as 47%. Highly expanded clone sizes could be underestimated if identical TCR molecules share a barcode. In CMV-specific effector cells, clones with more than 20 RNA copies accounted for over 99% of molecules, whereas in naive cells such clones accounted for under 1%. Modeling estimated 2.5 to 3.5 recovered TCR RNA copies per cell, compared with roughly 10 by digital PCR, which implies 25% to 30% capture efficiency.

Library method: PCR. The instrument given in TCRdb is Illumina HiSeq 4000. Bulk TCR libraries were generated as previously described, with the TCR primers listed in Table S5 used. The Qiagen AllPrep DNA/RNA kit was used to purify total RNA. Reads from multiple sequencing runs of the same library were pooled before analysis. The authors' analysis ran thus. Only reads with exact TCR constant sequence were kept, trimmed to 150 nt, and grouped by their 12-nt molecular barcodes. Reads in each barcode group were sub-clustered using a 15% Levenshtein threshold, and a quality-weighted consensus sequence was built for each RNA molecule. Non-functional sequences were removed, as were lower-count sequences one edit away from another. Based on fitting two negative binomial distributions, any barcode sub-cluster with under 20% of the maximum read count was discarded. The public sequencing data were trimmed at Q25 with fastp and processed into clonotypes with MiXCR by TCRdb, which kept only in-frame beta chains. Entries are consolidated by CDR3 protein sequence, retaining the most common genes and DNA. The V and J calls reflect TCRdb's pipeline rather than the authors' work. The sample includes about 640,000 distinct CDR3 sequences, with 20% observed a single time. The ten largest account for 0.7% to 1% of the sample.

Libraries of naive CD8 T cells were generated from roughly 21,000 to 960,000 sorted cells, with 10%, 30% or 50% of the purified RNA used. On a BD FACSAria II, naive CD8 T cells were FACS-sorted as CD8+CD4-CCR7+CD45RA+ and collected into RLT Plus buffer. Detection sensitivity was tested by spiking Jurkat RNA equal to roughly nine TCR copies' worth into samples containing roughly 17,000-1,100,000 naive CD8 T cells. Enrichment of CD8 T cells was performed with RosetteSep CD8+ T Cell Enrichment Cocktail and Ficoll-Paque, after which ACK red cell lysis was carried out. The source of this sequence is a human donor in good health. Some libraries in this study had Jurkat cell RNA spiked in. The sequencing sample was made of naive CD8+ T cells from blood, with Jurkat cell RNA spiked in. In light of the paper, this sample's cell subset or site label describes: FACS-sorted CD8+CD4-CCR7+CD45RA+ naive T cells. Here the chain combines TRBV9 and TRBJ2-2; the D gene cannot be resolved reliably. The sequence in DNA is TGTGCCAGCACCCCGAACACCGGGGAGCTGTTTTTT. Translated, it reads CASTPNTGELFF.